These 25 T cell receptor beta chains were sequenced from one sample in a study of shared clonotypes between healthy human individuals. The protocol was immunoSEQ multiplex PCR, while the TCRdb copy is restricted to in-frame clones and leaves out a portion. The sample contains about 2.1 million clones, roughly 91% of which appear only once. As defined, naive CD8 cells were CD45RO-negative and positively selected for CCR7, with terminally differentiated effector memory CD45RA+ cells excluded. The sequencing sample was made of naive CD8+ T cells from PBMCs. The receptors here all came from a young man in good health. Some clones in this sample may be carry-over from other donors' samples.

This clone was counted a single time. The rearrangement joins TRBV19 to TRBJ2-7, with 8 bases aligning to TRBD2. There are 16 residues in the CDR3. Per the germline V gene, CDR1 is LNHDA and CDR2 is SQIVND (reference sequence). The junction had 15 bases not matched to a gene; V was cut back by 8 bases and J by 3 bases. This CDR3 is CASAPLRGEHYYEQYF. The CDR3 nucleotides read TGTGCCAGTGCCCCGTTGCGGGGGGAACACTACTACGAGCAGTACTTC.

The chain joins TRBV4-1 to TRBJ2-1; maybe TRBD2 (6 bases). The CDR3 length is 16 residues. Trimming shortened V by 1 base and J by 3 bases, and 13 bases separated the two germline ends. CDR1 is MGHRA and CDR2 is YSYEKL in the germline V gene. The CDR3 sequence is CASSQASASDYNEQFF. For the CDR3, the DNA is TGCGCCAGCAGCCAAGCTTCCGCTAGCGACTACAATGAGCAGTTCTTC.

This sequence joins TRBV10-3 and TRBJ1-2; D may be TRBD1 (5 bases). Per germline, CDR1 ENHRY and CDR2 SYGVKD. V was pared by 1 base and J by 6 bases, with 9 bases between. This CDR3 has 13 amino acids. The CDR3 loop is CAISEWGPHGYTF. The CDR3 DNA is TGTGCCATCAGTGAGTGGGGACCACATGGCTACACCTTC.

CDR3 in amino acids: CATSSDYMNTEAFF. The CDR3 bases are TGTGCCACCAGCAGCGATTATATGAACACTGAAGCTTTCTTT. V and J are TRBV15 and TRBJ1-1, with D hard to call. CDR3 size: 14 residues. Trimming cost V 3 bases and J 0 bases, with 8 bases left between them. Looked up from germline, CDR1 is LNHNV and CDR2 is YYDKDF (reference sequence).

The chain carries TRBV10-3 and TRBJ1-2; the D gene is possibly TRBD1 (5 bases). CDR3 length: 17 residues. Trimming stripped 6 bases from V and 4 bases from J, with 24 bases between. Germline V gives CDR1 ENHRY, CDR2 SYGVKD. CDR3 residues: CAISEITAGTLFYGYTF. CDR3 sequence (DNA): TGTGCCATCAGCGAAATTACTGCCGGGACTCTATTCTATGGCTACACCTTC.

This chain connects TRBV27 to TRBJ1-1, with D hard to call. Looked up from germline, CDR1 is MNHEY and CDR2 is SMNVEV (reference sequence). V lost 8 bases and J lost 2, with 12 bases in between. The CDR3 covers 13 residues. CDR3 bases: TGTGCCAGCTCCCTGGAGCTTAACACTGAAGCTTTCTTT. Residues: CASSLELNTEAFF.

This clone was found a few times. The chain is built from TRBV6-6 and TRBJ1-3; possible D gene TRBD1, 5 bases. The V and J ends lost 4 bases and 12 bases respectively, with 10 bases between them. The V gene's germline CDR1 is MNHNY and CDR2 SVGAGI (reference sequence). The CDR3 runs to 11 residues. CDR3 DNA: TGTGCCAGCAGTTGGGACGGGAACATATATTTT. This translates into CASSWDGNIYF.

The chain links TRBV7-6 to TRBJ1-1; D is uncertain. CDR3 length equals 13 residues. V was clipped by 1 base and J by 5 bases, with 8 bases between them. CDR1 and CDR2 (germline): SGHVS, FNYEAQ. The CDR3 DNA sequence: TGTGCCAGCAGCTTAGATGTGCGGACTGAAGCTTTCTTT. As protein: CASSLDVRTEAFF. The full variable domain, rest sourced from reference TRBV7-6 and TRBJ1-1, is GAGVSQSPRYKVTKRGQDVALRCDPISGHVSLYWYRQALGQGPEFLTYFNYEAQQDKSGLPNDRFSAERPEGSISTLTIQRTEQRDSAMYRCASSLDVRTEAFFGQGTRLTVV.

The V and J genes are TRBV19 and TRBJ2-7, with 10 bases lining up with TRBD1. Germline-derived CDR1 and CDR2 are LNHDA and SQIVND (reference sequence). The V segment lost 6 bases and the J segment 6 bases; nucleotides outside the gene matches: 14. The CDR3 covers 16 residues. CDR3 region: CASSNPVGTGDPEQYF. The CDR3 region has the DNA TGTGCCAGTAGCAACCCAGTTGGGACAGGGGATCCCGAGCAGTACTTC.

The CDR3, as DNA: TGTGCCAGCAGCTTGACAGTGGGGGGAAACACCATATATTTT. The encoded protein is CASSLTVGGNTIYF. V usage is TRBV5-6 and J usage is TRBJ1-3; D is ambiguous. CDR3 length: 14 residues. CDR1 is SGHDT and CDR2 is YYEEEE in the germline V gene. V lost 1 base and J 4 bases, leaving 9 bases between the germline ends.

V usage is TRBV13 and J usage is TRBJ1-1; D is possibly TRBD1 (6 bases). Per the germline V gene, CDR1 is PRHDT and CDR2 is FYEKMQ (reference sequence). This CDR3 has 15 residues. The V end lost 3 bases, the J end lost 1 base, and 12 bases lay between the germline ends. CDR3 region: CASSLAGGANTEAFF. CDR3 nucleotides: TGTGCCAGCAGCTTGGCTGGGGGGGCGAACACTGAAGCTTTCTTT.

The chain uses TRBV27 and TRBJ2-1; the D gene is possibly TRBD1 (5 bases). V lost 6 bases, J lost 5 bases, and 14 bases lay in between. The CDR3 covers 14 residues. The germline V gene has CDR1 MNHEY and CDR2 SMNVEV (reference sequence). The CDR3 sequence is CASRLPDSHNEQFF. The CDR3 bases are TGTGCCAGCAGACTTCCCGACAGTCACAATGAGCAGTTCTTC.

The V and J genes are TRBV5-1 and TRBJ2-6; D unclear. V was trimmed by 0 bases and J by 2 bases, leaving 3 bases between them. This CDR3 has 14 residues. Germline values: CDR1 SGHRS, CDR2 YFSETQ. CDR3 amino acids: CASSLDAGANVLTF. Written as DNA, the CDR3 is TGCGCCAGCAGCTTGGATGCTGGGGCCAACGTCCTGACTTTC.

The chain recombines TRBV5-1 with TRBJ2-3; 13 bases agree with TRBD2. The CDR3 totals 18 residues. The J segment lost 2 bases and the V segment lost 5 bases, leaving 11 bases of the junction unmatched. Germline V CDR1 and CDR2: SGHRS, YFSETQ. CDR3: CASRTGTSGTFFTDTQYF. In DNA form, the CDR3 reads TGCGCCAGCAGAACCGGGACTAGCGGGACCTTCTTCACAGATACGCAGTATTTT.

The V and J genes are TRBV4-1 and TRBJ2-3; tentatively, D is TRBD2 (6 bases). CDR3 length: 15 amino acids. CDR1 is MGHRA, CDR2 YSYEKL, per germline. Trimming removed 4 bases from V and 4 bases from J, with 15 bases in between. The CDR3 bases are TGCGCCAGCAGCCCCGACCCGGGGGTCGCAGATACGCAGTATTTT. Its protein is CASSPDPGVADTQYF.

The chain links TRBV19 to TRBJ2-1; TRBD1 aligns across 8 bases. There are 16 residues in the CDR3. The V gene end was trimmed by 6 bases and the J gene end by 5 bases; junction bases not matched to a gene: 12. The germline gives CDR1 LNHDA, CDR2 SQIVND (reference sequence). CDR3 residues: CASSNSRTGPHNEQFF. For the CDR3, the DNA is TGTGCCAGTAGCAACTCCAGGACAGGGCCCCACAATGAGCAGTTCTTC.

The chain has TRBV6-1 and TRBJ1-1; D uncertain. The germline CDR1 and CDR2 sequences are MNHNS and SASEGT. Trimming cost V 4 bases and J 1 base, with 13 bases left between them. CDR3 length: 15 amino acids. CDR3 region: CASSVNSPSNTEAFF. CDR3 sequence (DNA): TGTGCCAGCAGTGTAAACAGCCCATCGAACACTGAAGCTTTCTTT.

This sequence joins TRBV28 and TRBJ1-5; no clear D gene. CDR3 length: 15 amino acids. In germline, CDR1 is MDHEN, CDR2 SYDVKM. V shed 2 bases and J shed 2 bases, with 10 bases lying between them. The CDR3 DNA follows: TGTGCCAGCAGTTTAGAGTTTGTCCGCAATCAGCCCCAGCATTTT. Encoded protein: CASSLEFVRNQPQHF.

The chain recombines TRBV4-3 with TRBJ2-1; tentatively, D is TRBD2 (5 bases). V gave up 0 bases and J gave up 9 bases, with 12 bases separating them. Germline values: CDR1 LGHNA, CDR2 YSLEER. The CDR3 totals 14 residues. The CDR3 nucleotides are TGCGCCAGCAGCCAAGATCCGGTAGCGATTGAGCAGTTCTTC. Translated, it gives CASSQDPVAIEQFF.

This rearrangement joins TRBV2 to TRBJ2-1, with 12 nucleotides matching TRBD2. The junction had 3 bases not matched to a gene; V was cut back by 7 bases and J by 5 bases. CDR3 length: 14 residues. Per the germline V gene, CDR1 is SNHLY and CDR2 is FYNNEI. This CDR3 reads CASTRLAGDNEQFF. Here the CDR3 DNA reads TGTGCCAGCACCCGACTAGCGGGAGACAATGAGCAGTTCTTC.

This clone is a singleton in its sample. The CDR3 DNA reads TGTGCCAGCAGCCCCCTGGCGGGTGGCGATGGCTACACCTTC. As protein: CASSPLAGGDGYTF. The chain uses TRBV7-7 and TRBJ1-2; D not resolved. V was pared by 5 bases and J by 6 bases, with 16 bases between. The germline V gene encodes CDR1 SSHAT and CDR2 FNYEAQ (reference sequence). CDR3 length: 14 amino acids.

The chain has TRBV29-1 and TRBJ1-2; 8 bases are a match to TRBD1. The CDR3 covers 17 residues. Looked up from germline, CDR1 is SQVTM and CDR2 is ANQGSEA. V gave up 0 bases and J gave up 8 bases; unmatched junction bases: 17. The CDR3 is CSVEDNPWRTGLGGYTF. The CDR3, as DNA: TGCAGCGTTGAAGACAACCCTTGGCGGACAGGGCTTGGGGGCTACACCTTC.

V gene TRBV7-9 combines with J gene TRBJ1-2; D unresolved. This CDR3 has 15 residues. Trimming took 1 base from V and 0 from J, leaving 9 bases between them. Germline CDR1 SEHNR, CDR2 FQNEAQ (reference sequence). The CDR3 spells CASSLVAMPNYGYTF. The DNA of the CDR3 is TGTGCCAGCAGCTTAGTGGCGATGCCTAACTATGGCTACACCTTC. Full variable domain (rest looked up from reference TRBV7-9 and TRBJ1-2): DTGVSQNPRHKITKRGQNVTFRCDPISEHNRLYWYRQTLGQGPEFLTYFQNEAQLEKSRLLSDRFSAERPKGSFSTLEIQRTEQGDSAMYLCASSLVAMPNYGYTFGSGTRLTVV.

J is TRBJ1-1 and V is TRBV7-2; D is unclear. There are 16 residues in the CDR3. Germline V gives CDR1 SGHTA, CDR2 FQGNSA. The V and J ends lost 5 bases and 1 base respectively, with 17 bases between them. The CDR3 DNA reads TGTGCCAGCAGCAGACGGTCCGACGCTTCGAACACTGAAGCTTTCTTT. The encoded protein is CASSRRSDASNTEAFF.

The chain carries TRBV9 and TRBJ2-7; no reliable D call. Trimming shortened V by 0 bases and J by 2 bases, and 12 bases separated the two germline ends. Germline CDR1 reads SGDLS; CDR2 reads YYNGEE. This CDR3 is 15 amino acids long. The CDR3 region has the DNA TGTGCCAGCAGCGTAGGCATAGGCCTAGCCTACGAGCAGTACTTC. It translates to CASSVGIGLAYEQYF.